The 8 T cell receptor beta chains given below trace back to one sample, sequenced in a study of T cell clones after liver transplantation. The method was immunoSEQ multiplex PCR; TCRdb's version includes in-frame clones alone and lacks a portion of them. The table has fewer than 110,000 clones, approximately 79% seen once; the top ten hold 2.5% to 3%. The material was CD4+ T cells from blood, obtained approximately 4 years after liver transplant. Receptors were obtained from a human patient who received a liver transplant. Some T cells may be provided by the graft donor.

The chain uses TRBV7-2 and TRBJ1-4; the D is unclear. Germline V gene lookup returns CDR1 SGHTA and CDR2 FQGNSA. With 4 bases removed from V and 3 bases from J, the gap between germline ends came to 12 bases. The CDR3 runs 15 residues. The CDR3 sequence is CASSSVSPSNEKLFF. For the CDR3, the DNA is TGTGCCAGCAGCTCCGTCTCCCCCTCTAATGAAAAACTGTTTTTT.

This rearrangement joins TRBV28 to TRBJ2-1; D is unresolved. Per the germline V gene, CDR1 is MDHEN and CDR2 is SYDVKM. V shed 5 bases and J shed 0 bases, with 11 bases lying between them. The CDR3 runs to 15 residues. CDR3 in amino acids: CASSIRLLSYNEQFF. The DNA of the CDR3 is TGTGCCAGCAGTATAAGACTCCTCTCCTACAATGAGCAGTTCTTC.

The J gene is TRBJ2-7, the V gene TRBV14, with 11 nucleotides matching TRBD1. Germline trimming cut 3 bases from V and 3 bases from J; bases unmatched to any gene: 7. CDR3 size: 16 residues. Germline loops: CDR1 SGHDN, CDR2 FVKESK. CDR3 protein: CASSHRFGTGGYEQYF. CDR3 coding DNA: TGTGCCAGCAGCCACCGCTTTGGGACAGGGGGCTACGAGCAGTACTTC. The whole variable domain, filled in from reference TRBV14 and TRBJ2-7, reads EAGVTQFPSHSVIEKGQTVTLRCDPISGHDNLYWYRRVMGKEIKFLLHFVKESKQDESGMPNNRFLAERTGGTYSTLKVQPAELEDSGVYFCASSHRFGTGGYEQYFGPGTRLTVT.

The chain carries TRBV6-5 and TRBJ2-1, with D possibly being TRBD2 (6 bases). V lost 7 bases and J 7 bases, leaving 20 bases between the germline ends. The CDR3 is made up of 15 amino acids. Germline values: CDR1 MNHEY, CDR2 SVGAGI. This CDR3 is CASTPGTSPSNEQFF. The CDR3 DNA reads TGTGCCAGCACCCCCGGGACTTCCCCATCAAATGAGCAGTTCTTC.

Remarks on this clone: One end of the junction does not line up with germline, which may come from a read error. Other DNA sequences of this sample code for an identical CDR3. V is TRBV5-1 and J is TRBJ1-2, with D uncertain. The germline CDR1 and CDR2 sequences are SGHRS and YFSETQ. The CDR3 is made up of 13 amino acids. The CDR3 protein is CASSLEVGYGYTF. The CDR3 coding sequence is TGTGCCAGCAGCTTGGAGGTGGGGTATGGCTACACCTTC.

The chain joins TRBV2 to TRBJ2-5; 7 bases align to TRBD1. The closer fit of TRBJ2-7 to the DNA end suggests the J call may be wrong. The CDR3 spans 14 residues. Germline V lookup: CDR1 SNHLY, CDR2 FYNNEI. The CDR3: CASNDRQGPYEQYF. Here the CDR3 DNA reads TGTGCCAGCAACGACCGACAGGGCCCCTACGAGCAGTACTTC.

The rearrangement joins TRBV19 to TRBJ2-1; 7 bases align to TRBD2. With V trimmed by 2 bases and J by 7 bases, 8 bases remained unmatched. This CDR3 comprises 15 residues. Germline V gene data show CDR1 as LNHDA and CDR2 as SQIVND (reference sequence). Here the CDR3 DNA reads TGTGCCAGTAGTATAAGGCGGGAGCAAGAGAATGAGCAGTTCTTC. Amino acid sequence: CASSIRREQENEQFF.

The genes are TRBV11-2 and TRBJ2-5; TRBD2 aligns across 11 bases. V was clipped by 2 bases and J by 5 bases; unmatched bases: 4. This CDR3 has 15 residues. In germline, CDR1 is SGHAT, CDR2 FQNNGV. This chain's CDR3 is CASSLMASGRETQYF. The CDR3 DNA reads as TGTGCCAGCAGCTTAATGGCTAGCGGGAGGGAGACCCAGTACTTC.